The present T cell receptor beta chain was sequenced within a study of spatial heterogeneity in lung cancer. Looking at the study overall: Where present, follow-up PBMC were sequenced a median of about 2 years after resection. Combinations of a unique TCR and a UMI were tallied in raw reads, and on average each appeared more than ten times. Study-level findings and limits: Blood carried ubiquitous expanded tumor TCRs more at resection than follow-up.

A single record per CDR3 protein comes from TCRdb applying MiXCR to the 5' RACE reads. The table has around 32,000 distinct CDR3 sequences, over 9.5% seen once. CDR1 and CDR2 from the germline V gene are MDHEN and SYDVKM. This CDR3 is built from 15 residues. As for this clonotype: What it recognizes is unknown. A much more abundant neighbour one base away suggests this may be a read error.

Described time point: blood at routine non-recurrence follow-up after resection. Tumor, nontumor lung or frozen PBMC supplied whole RNA that was sequenced unsorted. The clonotype was recovered from a female donor with early-stage non-small cell lung cancer. The V call is TRBV28, the J call TRBJ2-2; the D call may be TRBD1 or TRBD2 (6 bases each). The specimen comprised PBMCs, sampled at follow-up. The CDR3 loop is CVSTRWGAATGELFF. Here the CDR3 DNA reads TGTGTCAGCACCCGGTGGGGGGCTGCCACCGGGGAGCTGTTTTTT.